This T cell receptor beta chain derives from a study of shared clonotypes between healthy human individuals. General observations from the study: Several donors held around 5% of naive CD4 clonotypes in common.

Trimming cost V 6 bases and J 2 bases; bases outside gene matches: 3. The V gene's germline CDR1 is SGHAT and CDR2 FQNNGV. The CDR3 is made up of 14 amino acids. About this clone: The antigen remains undetermined.

Some clones are missing from TCRdb's copy, which holds only in-frame ones; the method was immunoSEQ multiplex PCR. Among millions of clones listed, around nine tenths were seen once. The chain joins TRBV11-2 to TRBJ2-2; 7 bases line up with TRBD2. The receptor was derived from a man aged 18 to 29 in good health. Sequenced material: naive CD4+ T cells sorted from blood. This sample's subset: CD45RA+ positively selected. CDR3 bases: TGTGCCAGCAGACCGGGACTAAACACCGGGGAGCTGTTTTTT. Amino acids: CASRPGLNTGELFF.